One sample yielded the 3 T cell receptor beta chains listed below, sequenced in a study of T cells in Graves' hyperthyroidism and ophthalmopathy. The source material, RNA transcripts, was used to amplify TCR beta CDR3 regions. Using the HTBI primer set, a first-round RT-PCR was run on the TCR CDR3. TCRdb fed the multiplex PCR reads into MiXCR, producing one record per CDR3 protein. The table lists about 290,000 distinct CDR3 sequences, 13% of them singletons, with 6% to 8% in the top ten. The sequencing input was blood. The receptors originated from a woman in her thirties with Graves' hyperthyroidism that later progressed to Graves' ophthalmopathy.

Many counts were recorded for this clonotype. The chain carries TRBV27 and TRBJ1-2; D ambiguous. The CDR3 has 13 amino acids. The V and J ends lost 2 bases and 5 bases respectively, with 9 bases between them. From germline, CDR1 is MNHEY and CDR2 SMNVEV (reference sequence). The CDR3 is CASSLTGWYGYTF. In DNA form, the CDR3 reads TGTGCCAGCAGTTTAACTGGCTGGTATGGCTACACCTTC.

This clonotype was observed many times. The chain is built from TRBV28 and TRBJ2-3, with D tentatively TRBD1 (6 bases). Germline V gene lookup returns CDR1 MDHEN and CDR2 SYDVKM. The CDR3 totals 15 residues. V was clipped by 2 bases and J by 2 bases, with 11 bases between them. The CDR3 sequence is CASSLKYRVTDTQYF. DNA of the CDR3: TGTGCCAGCAGTTTAAAGTACAGGGTCACAGATACGCAGTATTTT.

At least ten counts were recorded for this clonotype. The chain carries TRBV3-2 and TRBJ1-4; the table names TRBD1, a call not compared with the DNA. TRBV3-2 is a pseudogene. The CDR3 contains 18 residues. The CDR3 reads CASSQDHGRGQTNEKLFF. In DNA form, the CDR3 reads TGTGCCAGCAGCCAAGATCATGGCAGGGGGCAAACTAATGAAAAACTGTTTTTT.